The source of this TCR beta chain is a study of graft-versus-host responses after intestinal transplantation. The CDR3 totals 14 residues. CDR1 and CDR2 from the germline V gene are MNHNS and SASEGT. With 7 bases removed from V and 1 base from J, the gap between germline ends came to 11 bases. Comment on this clone: Its antigen remains unknown.

Libraries were prepared by immunoSEQ multiplex PCR; TCRdb keeps only in-frame clonotypes and omits some of them. The profile covers about 90,000 clones, with 80% to 85% appearing a single time and 0.65% to 0.85% taken by the ten largest. Findings of the study overall: Levels of circulating GvH clones at their peak were associated with early post-transplant HvG declines. Recipient marrow held GvH clones, some first seen in ileum or blood.

Source: unstimulated CD4+ T cells sorted from spleen or lymph node cells, taken before intestinal transplant. The rearrangement joins TRBV6-1 to TRBJ2-1; D is unclear. The source is a human donor who received an intestinal transplant. CDR3 in DNA: TGTGCCAGCATTCGACTCCTATCCTACAATGAGCAGTTCTTC. This encodes CASIRLLSYNEQFF.